The 27 T cell receptor beta chains given below trace back to one sample, sequenced in a study of blood T cell repertoires in COVID-19. Sequencing was performed with immunoSEQ multiplex PCR; in TCRdb, only in-frame clones are kept and a portion is missing. The data hold around 160,000 clones, with around four fifths observed a single time. The sample was peripheral blood. The source of these receptors is a human donor in a cohort sampled during active COVID-19.

This chain uses TRBV3-1 (or the pseudogene TRBV3-2) with TRBJ1-1; TRBD1 aligns across 7 bases. The CDR3 loop spans 13 amino acids. The germline V gene encodes CDR1 LGHDT and CDR2 YNNKEL (reference sequence). V dropped 4 bases and J dropped 1; count of bases not matched to a gene: 0. CDR3 sequence reads: CASSRDRNTEAFF. The CDR3 DNA reads TGTGCCAGCAGCCGGGACAGGAACACTGAAGCTTTCTTT.

The gene calls are TRBV11-2 and TRBJ1-1; no firm D call. The CDR3 has 15 residues. Looked up from germline, CDR1 is SGHAT and CDR2 is FQNNGV. V lost 1 base and J 3 bases, leaving 12 bases between the germline ends. The CDR3 is CASSLGDGWDTEAFF. CDR3 nucleotide sequence: TGTGCCAGCAGCTTAGGCGACGGGTGGGACACTGAAGCTTTCTTT.

V is TRBV12-3 or TRBV12-4 and J is TRBJ1-2; possibly TRBD1 for D (6 bases). The CDR3 runs to 13 residues. V lost 6 bases to trimming and J lost 7 bases, with 15 bases between them. Written as DNA, the CDR3 is TGTGCCAGCAGCACAGGTGGGGGCATTGGCTACACCTTC. Encoded protein: CASSTGGGIGYTF.

The chain employs TRBV5-1 and TRBJ1-2; D call uncertain. Germline values: CDR1 SGHRS, CDR2 YFSETQ. The germline V and J ends were trimmed by 4 bases and 4 bases, with 11 bases remaining between them. The CDR3 covers 13 residues. As DNA, the CDR3 is TGCGCCAGCAGCGACGGGATGAGCTATGGCTACACCTTC. Amino acid sequence: CASSDGMSYGYTF.

V and J are TRBV4-1 and TRBJ2-2, with 8 nucleotides matching TRBD1. CDR3 size: 17 residues. Germline V gives CDR1 MGHRA, CDR2 YSYEKL. Trimming removed 1 base from V and 5 bases from J; junction bases left unmatched: 9. In DNA form, the CDR3 reads TGCGCCAGCAGCCAAGGCTGGGCAGGGGGCGGGACCGGGGAGCTGTTTTTT. Its protein is CASSQGWAGGGTGELFF.

V usage is TRBV10-3 and J usage is TRBJ2-1, with 7 positions matching TRBD1. Germline CDR1 reads ENHRY; CDR2 reads SYGVKD. This CDR3 region has 17 residues. After removal of 4 bases from V and 8 bases from J, the junction contained 17 bases not matched to a gene. DNA for the CDR3: TGTGCCATCAGTGGACAGGGTGGTATTGGACTTATCTATGAGCAGTTCTTC. Its translation is CAISGQGGIGLIYEQFF.

The CDR3 nucleotides are TGTGCCAGCAGTTTTAGACTTTTTGTCGAGCAGTACTTC. Its protein product is CASSFRLFVEQYF. The V gene is TRBV12-3 or TRBV12-4, the J gene TRBJ2-7; D is uncertain. The CDR3 totals 13 residues. V was pared by 3 bases and J by 6 bases, with 12 bases between.

This clone was counted once. The chain employs TRBV6-2 or TRBV6-3 and TRBJ1-1; D uncertain. The CDR3 length is 14 residues. V lost 2 bases to trimming and J lost 2 bases, with 9 bases between them. CDR1 is MNHEY and CDR2 is SVGEGT in the germline V gene. The CDR3 nucleotides read TGTGCCAGCAGTTACCCCACAAGTAACACTGAAGCTTTCTTT. This translates into CASSYPTSNTEAFF.

The chain has TRBV3-1 (or the pseudogene TRBV3-2) and TRBJ1-1, with D possibly TRBD1 on 6 matching bases. The CDR3 sequence is 13 residues long. CDR1 is LGHDT, CDR2 YNNKEL, per germline (reference sequence). Trimming took 4 bases from V and 9 from J, leaving 15 bases between them. CDR3 DNA: TGTGCCAGCAGCCCTCGACAGGCTGGGAAAGCTTTCTTT. Translating it yields CASSPRQAGKAFF.

The rearrangement joins TRBV5-1 to TRBJ2-1, with TRBD1 identical over 8 bases. Germline values: CDR1 SGHRS, CDR2 YFSETQ. Losses at the gene ends were 0 bases for V and 7 bases for J; bases not matched to a gene: 9. This CDR3 contains 16 residues. CDR3 in amino acids: CASSLAPTGERNEQFF. CDR3 DNA sequence: TGCGCCAGCAGCTTGGCCCCGACAGGGGAGCGGAATGAGCAGTTCTTC.

The chain is built from TRBV5-6 and TRBJ2-7; TRBD1 matches 7 bases. The CDR3 totals 14 residues. After removal of 4 bases from V and 0 bases from J, the junction contained 4 bases not matched to a gene. From germline, CDR1 is SGHDT and CDR2 YYEEEE. The CDR3 region is CASSLRTGSYEQYF. The CDR3 nucleotides read TGTGCCAGCAGCCTTCGGACAGGCTCCTACGAGCAGTACTTC.

The V gene is TRBV19, the J gene TRBJ1-4; D is unresolved. The germline V gene has CDR1 LNHDA and CDR2 SQIVND (reference sequence). The CDR3 is 13 residues long. Trimming took 8 bases from V and 0 from J, leaving 7 bases between them. CDR3 sequence reads: CASGQATNEKLFF. In DNA form, the CDR3 reads TGTGCCAGTGGGCAGGCAACTAATGAAAAACTGTTTTTT.

This clone occurred a few times. The chain is built from TRBV12-3 or TRBV12-4 and TRBJ2-5; no firm D call. V dropped 3 bases and J dropped 5 bases, with 10 bases sitting between them. The CDR3 covers 13 residues. The CDR3 nucleotides read TGTGCCAGCAGTTTTTTCGGGTGGGAGACCCAGTACTTC. Amino acids: CASSFFGWETQYF.

The chain links TRBV29-1 to TRBJ2-1; 7 bases line up with TRBD2. The CDR3 loop spans 13 amino acids. Germline loops: CDR1 SQVTM, CDR2 ANQGSEA. J gave up 6 bases and V 5 bases, and 7 bases lay outside the gene matches. CDR3: CSVMGLKLNEQFF. In DNA, the CDR3 is TGCAGCGTTATGGGACTAAAACTCAATGAGCAGTTCTTC.

The chain combines TRBV4-3 with TRBJ1-1; 9 nucleotides line up with TRBD1. Germline values: CDR1 LGHNA, CDR2 YSLEER. Trimming at V came to 0 bases and at J to 10 bases, leaving 15 bases not matched to a gene. The CDR3 runs to 17 residues. CDR3 amino acids: CASSQDRRQDRGEGAFF. The CDR3 bases are TGCGCCAGCAGCCAAGATCGTAGACAGGACAGGGGAGAGGGAGCTTTCTTT.

This sequence joins TRBV4-3 and TRBJ1-4; 8 bases match TRBD1. Unmatched junction bases numbered 9, after V lost 4 bases and J lost 8 bases. This CDR3 contains 15 residues. Germline V gene data show CDR1 as LGHNA and CDR2 as YSLEER. The CDR3 region is CASSLLGQGREKLFF. The CDR3 coding sequence is TGCGCCAGCAGCCTCCTTGGACAGGGAAGGGAAAAACTGTTTTTT.

V and J are TRBV10-2 and TRBJ1-1, with no clear D. Germline CDR1 reads WSHSY; CDR2 reads SAAADI. The V gene lost 2 bases and the J gene lost 5 bases, with 9 bases spanning the gap. This CDR3 is built from 13 residues. The CDR3 nucleotides are TGCGCCAGCAGTGAGCAGGAAAAGACTGAAGCTTTCTTT. Its translation is CASSEQEKTEAFF.

The genes are TRBV5-1 and TRBJ2-3; D not certain. The CDR3 extends over 14 amino acids. From germline, CDR1 is SGHRS and CDR2 YFSETQ. Trimming left V 4 bases short and J 0 bases short, with 9 bases between. CDR3 residues: CASSPFTSTDTQYF. CDR3 bases: TGCGCCAGCAGCCCCTTTACTAGCACAGATACGCAGTATTTT.

J is TRBJ2-5 and V is TRBV5-1, with TRBD1 matching 9 bases. The CDR3 is made up of 13 amino acids. Germline loops: CDR1 SGHRS, CDR2 YFSETQ. The V segment lost 7 bases and the J segment 4 bases; nucleotides outside the gene matches: 5. CDR3: CASGRQGGETQYF. CDR3 DNA sequence: TGCGCCAGCGGGAGACAGGGGGGAGAGACCCAGTACTTC.

This sequence joins TRBV11-3 and TRBJ1-5; TRBD1 agrees at 7 bases. Germline CDR1 is SGHNT and CDR2 is YENEEA. This CDR3 is built from 14 residues. V shed 7 bases and J 7 bases; nucleotides not matched to a gene: 10. CDR3 in DNA: TGTGCCAGCACTAGACAGGGTTTAGGGCAGCCCCAGCATTTT. Encoded protein: CASTRQGLGQPQHF.

The CDR3, as DNA: TGTGCCAGCTCACCGGCCACCGGGGAGCTGTTTTTT. This sequence encodes CASSPATGELFF. The chain is built from TRBV18 and TRBJ2-2, with D hard to call. V was pared by 3 bases and J by 4 bases, with 3 bases between. The CDR3 runs 12 residues. Germline V lookup: CDR1 KGHSH, CDR2 LQKENI. The whole variable domain, remainder taken from reference TRBV18 and TRBJ2-2, is NAGVMQNPRHLVRRRGQEARLRCSPMKGHSHVYWYRQLPEEGLKFMVYLQKENIIDESGMPKERFSAEFPKEGPSILRIQQVVRGDSAAYFCASSPATGELFFGEGSRLTVL.

This clone was seen a single time. The V and J genes are TRBV28 and TRBJ2-7, with 7 bases that match TRBD1. With V trimmed by 1 base and J by 2 bases, 2 bases remained unmatched. This CDR3 contains 14 residues. In germline, CDR1 is MDHEN, CDR2 SYDVKM. The CDR3 loop is CASSLFQGAYEQYF. The CDR3 coding sequence is TGTGCCAGCAGTTTATTCCAGGGGGCCTACGAGCAGTACTTC.

The chain uses TRBV7-2 and TRBJ1-6; unclear D gene. The CDR3 totals 14 residues. CDR1 and CDR2 (germline): SGHTA, FQGNSA. V was pared by 6 bases and J by 6 bases, with 12 bases between. This chain's CDR3 is CASRPPDFNSPLHF. Here the CDR3 DNA reads TGTGCCAGCAGGCCTCCGGACTTTAATTCACCCCTCCACTTT.

CDR3 in DNA: TGTGCCAGCAGCCAAGGGACAGGGGGCTGGGAGACCCAGTACTTC. It codes for CASSQGTGGWETQYF. The genes are TRBV3-1 (or the pseudogene TRBV3-2) and TRBJ2-5, with 11 bases matching TRBD1. Losses at the gene ends were 1 base for V and 5 bases for J; bases not matched to a gene: 3. This CDR3 is 15 amino acids long. Germline values: CDR1 LGHDT, CDR2 YNNKEL (reference sequence).

The rearrangement joins TRBV19 to TRBJ2-3; 8 bases are a match to TRBD1. The length of the CDR3 is 15 residues. Germline assignment: CDR1 LNHDA and CDR2 SQIVND (reference sequence). The V segment lost 5 bases and the J segment 2 bases; nucleotides outside the gene matches: 6. The CDR3 coding sequence is TGTGCCAGTAGTCCGAACAGGGGGATCACAGATACGCAGTATTTT. This translates into CASSPNRGITDTQYF.

The chain has TRBV7-2 and TRBJ2-1; TRBD2 matches at 9 bases. This CDR3 spans 15 amino acids. CDR1 and CDR2 from the germline V gene are SGHTA and FQGNSA. V shed 2 bases and J 6 bases; nucleotides not matched to a gene: 5. For the CDR3, the DNA is TGTGCCAGCAGCTTAAAAAGCGGGGGGTCCAATGAGCAGTTCTTC. Translation: CASSLKSGGSNEQFF.

The J gene is TRBJ2-1, the V gene TRBV21-1; the table's D call of TRBD1 was not tested on the DNA. TRBV21-1 is noted as a pseudogene. The CDR3 runs to 8 residues. The CDR3 spells CASTQGFF. CDR3 DNA sequence: TGTGCCAGCACTCAGGGGTTCTTC.